This TCR beta chain was recovered during a study of human T cells and chemical hapten exposure. Study results and limitations: Among TCRs, those above 1 in 1000 frequency were unaffected by DPC sensitization.

This sample's time point: healthy volunteer bleed at 6 weeks. Sequencing started from total RNA isolated from unfractionated whole blood. The table lists this clonotype with many counts. Antigen: not known. Trimming removed 0 bases at V and 11 bases at J, with 21 bases between. This CDR3 region has 15 residues. Germline V CDR1 and CDR2: DFQATT, SNEGSKA (reference sequence). The library gave individual cDNA molecules unique molecular identifiers. Original data processing: Samples held a median of around 96,000 TCRs, range roughly 20,000–690,600. TCRdb used MiXCR to reprocess the RACE reads, holding one entry per CDR3 protein. The V and J calls were determined by TCRdb, not by the authors. Altogether 65,000 or so distinct CDR3 sequences are present, approximately 6.2% being singletons, with the ten largest covering about 3.4%.

The source is a female donor in good health. Some clones in this sample may be carry-over from other donors' samples. The chain uses TRBV20-1 and TRBJ2-3; D remains unclear. The specimen was whole blood. The CDR3 DNA is TGCAGTGCTAGAGACGTGGGGATGGACGTGTACTGGCAGTATTTT. Translating gives CSARDVGMDVYWQYF.